These 10 T cell receptor beta chains came from one sample sequenced in a study of T cell clusters in autoimmune cytopenias. TRB was amplified by touch-down multiplex PCR, primer pools A and B combined. TCRdb reprocessed the multiplex PCR reads and keeps a single row for each CDR3 protein, giving no DNA. The sample has several thousand distinct CDR3 sequences. Each sample's input was roughly 250 ng genomic DNA, about 38,000 genome equivalents. The sample comprised peripheral blood. The source of these receptors is a human donor with an autoimmune cytopenia or autoimmune hepatitis (not recorded which).

This chain connects TRBV5-4 to TRBJ2-2. Looked up from germline, CDR1 is SGHNT and CDR2 is YYREEE (reference sequence). CDR3 size: 15 residues. Here the CDR3 reads CASSLDRGGGGELFF. The full variable domain, rest sourced from reference TRBV5-4 and TRBJ2-2, is ETGVTQSPTHLIKTRGQQVTLRCSSQSGHNTVSWYQQALGQGPQFIFQYYREEENGRGNFPPRFSGLQFPNYSSELNVNALELDDSALYLCASSLDRGGGGELFFGEGSRLTVL.

The genes are TRBV18 and TRBJ1-1; TCRdb picks TRBD1, but there is no DNA to check that call. CDR3 length equals 17 residues. From germline, CDR1 is KGHSH and CDR2 LQKENI. The CDR3 sequence: CASSPETGVLSGTEAFF.

This clonotype is classed as medium-sized by frequency. The V and J genes are TRBV10-3 and TRBJ2-1; without DNA, the TCRdb call of TRBD2 cannot be checked. CDR3 size: 16 residues. Per the germline V gene, CDR1 is ENHRY and CDR2 is SYGVKD. The chain's CDR3 is CAISVTTSGRTDEQFF.

The rearrangement joins TRBV5-5 to TRBJ1-1. CDR3 length: 11 amino acids. The germline gives CDR1 SGHKS, CDR2 YYEKEE (reference sequence). The CDR3 reads CASSLTSEAFF. Full variable domain (outside the CDR3, taken from reference TRBV5-5 and TRBJ1-1): DAGVTQSPTHLIKTRGQQVTLRCSPISGHKSVSWYQQVLGQGPQFIFQYYEKEERGRGNFPDRFSARQFPNYSSELNVNALLLGDSALYLCASSLTSEAFFGQGTRLTVV.

The chain uses TRBV6-5 and TRBJ2-7. The CDR3 has 12 amino acids. Germline V gene data show CDR1 as MNHEY and CDR2 as SVGAGI. CDR3 amino acids: CASSPSSYEQYF.

Frequency places this clonotype as medium-sized. This chain uses TRBV5-6 with TRBJ1-6. Germline CDR1 is SGHDT and CDR2 is YYEEEE. CDR3 size: 15 residues. The CDR3 region is CASSFGTINNSPLHF.

This clonotype shows up as medium-sized by frequency. The chain has TRBV6-5 and TRBJ2-2; TCRdb selects TRBD1, and the lack of DNA leaves this call unchecked. Germline loops: CDR1 MNHEY, CDR2 SVGAGI. CDR3 length equals 14 residues. The CDR3 reads CASNQDRDTGELFF.

This clonotype is medium-sized by frequency. V gene TRBV29-1 combines with J gene TRBJ1-1. Per the germline V gene, CDR1 is SQVTM and CDR2 is ANQGSEA. CDR3 size: 13 residues. This CDR3 reads CSVEESINTEAFF.

The chain carries TRBV11-2 and TRBJ2-3; TCRdb designates TRBD1, a call that cannot be tested without DNA. CDR3 length: 15 amino acids. Germline V gene data show CDR1 as SGHAT and CDR2 as FQNNGV. The CDR3 region is CASSLSGNSADTQYF.

Its frequency marks this clonotype as medium-sized (0.01 to 0.1%). The V gene is TRBV5-4, the J gene TRBJ2-5; the D call of TRBD2 rests on TCRdb alone, since no DNA is present to check it. Germline CDR1 and CDR2: SGHNT and YYREEE (reference sequence). CDR3 length: 17 residues. CDR3 loop: CASSSEGLAGGIETQYF.